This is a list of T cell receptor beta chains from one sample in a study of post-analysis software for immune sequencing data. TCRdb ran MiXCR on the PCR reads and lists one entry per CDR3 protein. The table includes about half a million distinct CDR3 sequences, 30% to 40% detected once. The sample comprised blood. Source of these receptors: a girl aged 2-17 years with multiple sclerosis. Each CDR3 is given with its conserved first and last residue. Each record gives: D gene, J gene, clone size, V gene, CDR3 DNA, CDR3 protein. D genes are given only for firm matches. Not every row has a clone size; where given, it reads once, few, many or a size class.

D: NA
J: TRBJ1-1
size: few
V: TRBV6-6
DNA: TGTGCCAGCAGTACGCCAGCGGGCACTGAAGCTTTCTTT
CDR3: CASSTPAGTEAFF

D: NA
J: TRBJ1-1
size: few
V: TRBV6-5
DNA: TGTGCCAGCAGTTACTCGATGGTAGGGGTCCTTGCTCCTGAAGCTTTCTTT
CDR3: CASSYSMVGVLAPEAFF

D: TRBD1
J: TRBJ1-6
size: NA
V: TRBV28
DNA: TGTGCCAGCAGTTTTCCGGGACAGTATAATTCACCCCTCCACTTT
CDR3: CASSFPGQYNSPLHF

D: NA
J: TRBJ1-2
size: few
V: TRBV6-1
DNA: TGTGCCAGCAGTGAAGTATGGGAATCTCGTGGCTACACCTTC
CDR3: CASSEVWESRGYTF

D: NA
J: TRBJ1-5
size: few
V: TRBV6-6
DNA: TGTGCCAGCAGTTATCTACCGGACGGGGTTAGCAATCAGCCCCAGCATTTT
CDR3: CASSYLPDGVSNQPQHF

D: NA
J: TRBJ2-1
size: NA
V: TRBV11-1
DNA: TGTGCCAGCAGCTCCCCCCAGGGCAGGGCCCACAATGAGCAGTTCTTC
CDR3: CASSSPQGRAHNEQFF

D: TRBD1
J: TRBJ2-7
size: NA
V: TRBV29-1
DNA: TGCAGCGTTGAAGGGGGGGACAGGGACACCTACGAGCAGTACTTC
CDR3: CSVEGGDRDTYEQYF

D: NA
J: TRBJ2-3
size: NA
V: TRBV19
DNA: TGTGCCAGTAGTGAGGAGCGGAACACAGATACGCAGTATTTT
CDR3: CASSEERNTDTQYF

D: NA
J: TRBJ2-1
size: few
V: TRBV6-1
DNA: TGTGCCAGCAGTGAAGCTCGGGGCCTGTGGAATGAGCAGTTCTTC
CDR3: CASSEARGLWNEQFF

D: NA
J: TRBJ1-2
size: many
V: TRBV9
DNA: TGTGCCAGCAGCGTAGATTCGGGCCCGCGAGGCTACACCTTC
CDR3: CASSVDSGPRGYTF

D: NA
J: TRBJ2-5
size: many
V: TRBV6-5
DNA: TGTGCCAGCAGGGGCCGCCAAGAGACCCAGTACTTC
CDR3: CASRGRQETQYF

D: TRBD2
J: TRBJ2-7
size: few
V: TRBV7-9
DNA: TGTGCCAGCAGCCCTACGTTTTTTTGGGGGGGTCTCTACGAGCAGTACTTC
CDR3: CASSPTFFWGGLYEQYF

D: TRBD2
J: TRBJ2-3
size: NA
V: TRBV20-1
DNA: TGCAGTGCTGCGGGACTAGCGGGGGGGTTGATAGATACGCAGTATTTT
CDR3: CSAAGLAGGLIDTQYF

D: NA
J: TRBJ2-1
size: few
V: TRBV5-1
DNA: TGCGCCAGCAGCTTGGCCCGACTAGAGCAGTTCTTC
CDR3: CASSLARLEQFF

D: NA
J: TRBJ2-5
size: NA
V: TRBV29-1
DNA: TGCAGCGGTTGGAGCTCGGGGGACGGGGTAGAGACCCAGTACTTC
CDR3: CSGWSSGDGVETQYF

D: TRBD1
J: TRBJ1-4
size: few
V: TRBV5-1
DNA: TGCGCCAGCAGCTCGGACAGGGGAGATGAAAAACTGTTTTTT
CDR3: CASSSDRGDEKLFF

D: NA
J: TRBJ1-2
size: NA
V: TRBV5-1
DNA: TGCGCCAGCCGGAACACTGGACGTAACTATGGCTACACCTTC
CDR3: CASRNTGRNYGYTF

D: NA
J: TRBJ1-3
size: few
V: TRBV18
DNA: TGTGCCAGCTCACCACCGAACGCAGCCCGGGGAAACACCATATATTTT
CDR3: CASSPPNAARGNTIYF

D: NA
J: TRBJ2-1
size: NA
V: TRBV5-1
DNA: TGCGCCAGCAGCCGGTACGGTGGGGACCATGAGCAGTTCTTC
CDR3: CASSRYGGDHEQFF

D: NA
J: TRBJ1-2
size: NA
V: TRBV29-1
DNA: TGCAGCGTTGCGTTTTCGGTCTATGGCTACACCTTC
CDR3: CSVAFSVYGYTF

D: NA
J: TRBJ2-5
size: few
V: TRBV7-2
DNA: TGTGCCAGCAGCTTAGACGTCGGCAGGGAGCAGTACTTC
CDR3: CASSLDVGREQYF

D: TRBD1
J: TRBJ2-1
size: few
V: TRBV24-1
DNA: TGTGCCACCAGTGTCACAGGGGGCTTGGGTAACAATGAGCAGTTCTTC
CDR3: CATSVTGGLGNNEQFF

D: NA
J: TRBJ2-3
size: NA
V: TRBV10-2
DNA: TGCGCCAGCAGTGTTACTCCAACTAGCACAGATACGCAGTATTTT
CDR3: CASSVTPTSTDTQYF

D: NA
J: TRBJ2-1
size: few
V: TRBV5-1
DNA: TGCGCCAGCAGCTTAACGGGGGAGCCCAGGTACAATGAGCAGTTCTTC
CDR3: CASSLTGEPRYNEQFF

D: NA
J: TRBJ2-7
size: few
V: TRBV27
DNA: TGTGCCAGCAGTTTAGGGGCGGGTCTCACTTCCTACGAGCAGTACTTC
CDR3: CASSLGAGLTSYEQYF

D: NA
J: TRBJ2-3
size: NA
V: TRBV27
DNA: TGTGCCAGCAGTTCCTCCCTTAGCACAGATACGCAGTATTTT
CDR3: CASSSSLSTDTQYF

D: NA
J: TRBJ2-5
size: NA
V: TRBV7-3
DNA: TGTGCCAGCAGCTTAACAAACAGGGAGACCCAGTACTTC
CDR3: CASSLTNRETQYF

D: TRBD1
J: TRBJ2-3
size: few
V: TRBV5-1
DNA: TGCGCCAGCGGGGACAGGGGAATCACAGATACGCAGTATTTT
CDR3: CASGDRGITDTQYF

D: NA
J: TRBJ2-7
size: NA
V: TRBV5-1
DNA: TGCGCCAGCAGCTTCCTTTACGACTCCTACGAGCAGTACTTC
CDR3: CASSFLYDSYEQYF

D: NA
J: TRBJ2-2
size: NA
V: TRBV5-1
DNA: TGCGCCACCCTGGACGAGGGGAGCTCCGGGGAGCTGTTTTTT
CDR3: CATLDEGSSGELFF

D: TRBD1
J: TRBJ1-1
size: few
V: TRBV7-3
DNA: TGTGCCAGCAGCCTAGGACAGGGTCGAGCTTTCTTT
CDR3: CASSLGQGRAFF

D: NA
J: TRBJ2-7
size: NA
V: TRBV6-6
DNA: TGTGCCAGCAGTTACCAAACTACACTCTACGAGCAGTACTTC
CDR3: CASSYQTTLYEQYF

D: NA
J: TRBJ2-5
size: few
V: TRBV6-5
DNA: TGTGCCAGCAGTTACTGGAAGCAAGAGACCCAGTACTTC
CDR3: CASSYWKQETQYF

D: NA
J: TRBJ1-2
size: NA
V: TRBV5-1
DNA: TGCGCCAGCAGCTTGGATTCGCGGGGAGGCTATGGCTACACCTTC
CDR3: CASSLDSRGGYGYTF

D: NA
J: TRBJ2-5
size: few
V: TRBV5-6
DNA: TGTGCCAGCAACCTTTTGGGGTTATCGGGAGAGACCCAGTACTTC
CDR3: CASNLLGLSGETQYF

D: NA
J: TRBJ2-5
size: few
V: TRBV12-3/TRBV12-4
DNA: TGTGCCAGCAGTTTCGCAGGGCGAGAGACCCAGTACTTC
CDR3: CASSFAGRETQYF

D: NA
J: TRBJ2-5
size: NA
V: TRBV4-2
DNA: TGTGCCAGCAGCCAAGGTTTGGAGGTCAGGGAGACCCAGTACTTC
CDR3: CASSQGLEVRETQYF

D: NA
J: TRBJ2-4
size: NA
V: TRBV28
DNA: TGTGCCAGCAGTTTACCCATACAAACGGGAGTAGCCAAAAACATTCAGTACTTC
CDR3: CASSLPIQTGVAKNIQYF

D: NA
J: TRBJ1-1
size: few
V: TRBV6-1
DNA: TGTGCCAGCAGGGAAGGGGGGCACACTGAAGCTTTCTTT
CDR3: CASREGGHTEAFF

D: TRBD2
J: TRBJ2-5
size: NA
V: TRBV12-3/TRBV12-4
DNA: TGTGCCAGCAGTCCCGTCCACAGCGGGGTCTTCCAAGAGACCCAGTACTTC
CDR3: CASSPVHSGVFQETQYF

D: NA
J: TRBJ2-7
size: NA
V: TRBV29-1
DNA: TGCAGCGTTGAAGTGGGGGGTCTGGGGGAGCAGTACTTC
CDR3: CSVEVGGLGEQYF

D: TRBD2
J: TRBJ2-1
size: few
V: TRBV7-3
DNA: TGTGCCAGCAGCAGCGGACTAGCGGGGCGCCATGAGCAGTTCTTC
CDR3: CASSSGLAGRHEQFF

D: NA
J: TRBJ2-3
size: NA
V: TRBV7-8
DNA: TGTGCCAGCAGCTTAGAGGTGGTACATAGCAATCAGCCCCAGTATTTT
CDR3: CASSLEVVHSNQPQYF

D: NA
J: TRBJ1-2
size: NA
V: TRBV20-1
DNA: TGCAGTGGGTTGAGGGGTTCCCTCTATGGCTACACCTTC
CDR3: CSGLRGSLYGYTF

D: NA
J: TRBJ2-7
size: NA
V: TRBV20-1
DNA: TGCAGTGCCCCGGAGGGACGGTCCCCCTACGAGCAGTACTTC
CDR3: CSAPEGRSPYEQYF